This entry is about one T cell receptor beta chain. Some clones are missing from TCRdb's copy, which holds only in-frame ones; the method was immunoSEQ multiplex PCR. The repertoire consists of approximately 67,000 clones, with 90% to 95% occurring once and the leading ten covering about 3%. The data belong to a study of T cells after somatic rescue of genetic block. CDR3 length: 15 amino acids. The germline gives CDR1 LNHDA, CDR2 SQIVND (reference sequence). Trimming took off 8 bases at V and 4 bases at J, with 18 bases between the two ends. The sample was peripheral blood mononuclear cells (PBMCs). The genes are TRBV19 and TRBJ1-5; D remains unclear. The receptor was isolated from a man between 40 and 49 years old. DNA of the CDR3: TGTGCCAGTCAGAACCGGGCAGGTCGGAATCAGCCCCAGCATTTT. It yields the protein CASQNRAGRNQPQHF.